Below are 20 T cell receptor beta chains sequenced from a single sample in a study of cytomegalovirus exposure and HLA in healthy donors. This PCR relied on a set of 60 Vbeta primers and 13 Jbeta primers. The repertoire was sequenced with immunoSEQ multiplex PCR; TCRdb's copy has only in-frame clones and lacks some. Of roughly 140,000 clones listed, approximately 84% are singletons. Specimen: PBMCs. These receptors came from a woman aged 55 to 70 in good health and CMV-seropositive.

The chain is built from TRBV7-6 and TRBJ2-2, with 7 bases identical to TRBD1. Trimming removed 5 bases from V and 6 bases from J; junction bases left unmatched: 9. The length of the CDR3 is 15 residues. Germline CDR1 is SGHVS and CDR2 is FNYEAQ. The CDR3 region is CASSQDRARAGELFF. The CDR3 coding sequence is TGTGCCAGCAGCCAAGACAGGGCGCGGGCCGGGGAGCTGTTTTTT.

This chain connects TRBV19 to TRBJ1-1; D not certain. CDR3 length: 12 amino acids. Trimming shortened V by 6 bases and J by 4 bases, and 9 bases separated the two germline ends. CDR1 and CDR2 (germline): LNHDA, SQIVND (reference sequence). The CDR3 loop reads CASRLGSTEAFF. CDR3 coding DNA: TGTGCCAGTAGATTGGGCAGCACTGAAGCTTTCTTT.

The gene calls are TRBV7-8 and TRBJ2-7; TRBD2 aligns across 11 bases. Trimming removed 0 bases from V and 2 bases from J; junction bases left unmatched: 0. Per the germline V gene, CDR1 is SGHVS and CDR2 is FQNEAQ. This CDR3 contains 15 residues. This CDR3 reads CASSLAGLAAYEQYF. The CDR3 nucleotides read TGTGCCAGCAGCTTAGCGGGACTAGCGGCCTACGAGCAGTACTTC.

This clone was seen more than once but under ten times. DNA of the CDR3: TGTGCCAGCAGCTTAGAGGACAGGGGTCACTATGGCTACACCTTC. This translates into CASSLEDRGHYGYTF. V is TRBV7-9 and J is TRBJ1-2; 9 bases are shared with TRBD1. The ends lost 1 base at V and 3 bases at J; junction bases unmatched: 3. This CDR3 has 15 residues. Germline V lookup: CDR1 SEHNR, CDR2 FQNEAQ (reference sequence).

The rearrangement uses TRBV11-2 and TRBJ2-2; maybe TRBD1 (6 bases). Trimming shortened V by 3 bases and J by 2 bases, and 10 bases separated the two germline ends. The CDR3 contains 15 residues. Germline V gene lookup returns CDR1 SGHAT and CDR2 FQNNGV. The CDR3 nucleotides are TGTGCCAGCAGCTTGTCCGGGACAAACACCGGGGAGCTGTTTTTT. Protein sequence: CASSLSGTNTGELFF.

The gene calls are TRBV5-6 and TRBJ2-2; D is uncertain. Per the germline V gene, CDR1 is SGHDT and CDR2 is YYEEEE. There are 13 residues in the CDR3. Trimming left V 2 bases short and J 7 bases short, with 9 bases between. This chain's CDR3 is CASSLTAVGELFF. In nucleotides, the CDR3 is TGTGCCAGCAGCTTAACAGCAGTCGGGGAGCTGTTTTTT.

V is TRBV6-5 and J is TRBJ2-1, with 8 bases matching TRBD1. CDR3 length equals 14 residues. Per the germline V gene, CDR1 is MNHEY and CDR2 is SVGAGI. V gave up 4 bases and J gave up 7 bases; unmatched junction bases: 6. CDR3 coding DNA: TGTGCCAGCAGTTCCTCGACAGGGGAAAATGAGCAGTTCTTC. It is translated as CASSSSTGENEQFF.

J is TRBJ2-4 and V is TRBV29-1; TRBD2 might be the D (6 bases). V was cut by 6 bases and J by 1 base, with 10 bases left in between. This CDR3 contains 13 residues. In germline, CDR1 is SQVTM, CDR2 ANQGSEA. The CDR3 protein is CSVPGGAKNIQYF. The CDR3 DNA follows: TGCAGCGTACCTGGGGGGGCCAAAAACATTCAGTACTTC.

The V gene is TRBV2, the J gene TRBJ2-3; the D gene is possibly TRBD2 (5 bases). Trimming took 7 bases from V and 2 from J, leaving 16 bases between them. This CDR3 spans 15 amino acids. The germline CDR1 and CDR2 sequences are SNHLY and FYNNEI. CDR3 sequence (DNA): TGTGCCAGCACCCGGGATGTGGATCACACAGATACGCAGTATTTT. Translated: CASTRDVDHTDTQYF.

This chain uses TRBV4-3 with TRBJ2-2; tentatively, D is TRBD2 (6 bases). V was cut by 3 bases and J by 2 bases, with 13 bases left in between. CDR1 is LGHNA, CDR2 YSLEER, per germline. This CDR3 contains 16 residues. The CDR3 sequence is CASSHGGDLNTGELFF. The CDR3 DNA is TGCGCCAGCAGCCATGGAGGGGACCTCAACACCGGGGAGCTGTTTTTT.

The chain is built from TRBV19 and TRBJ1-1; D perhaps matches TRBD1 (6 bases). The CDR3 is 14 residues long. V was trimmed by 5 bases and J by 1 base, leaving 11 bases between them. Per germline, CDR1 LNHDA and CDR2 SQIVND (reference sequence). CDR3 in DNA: TGTGCCAGTAGTCTACAGGGTCGGAACACTGAAGCTTTCTTT. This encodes CASSLQGRNTEAFF.

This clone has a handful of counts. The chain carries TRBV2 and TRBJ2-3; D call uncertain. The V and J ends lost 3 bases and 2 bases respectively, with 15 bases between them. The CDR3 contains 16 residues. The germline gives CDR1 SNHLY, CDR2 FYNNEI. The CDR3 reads CASSDSWVADTDTQYF. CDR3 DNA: TGTGCCAGCAGTGATTCTTGGGTCGCGGACACAGATACGCAGTATTTT.

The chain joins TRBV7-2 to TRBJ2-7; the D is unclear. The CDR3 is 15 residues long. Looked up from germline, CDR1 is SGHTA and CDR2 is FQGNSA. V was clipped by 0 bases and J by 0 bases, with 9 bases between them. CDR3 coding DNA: TGTGCCAGCAGCTTAGCTGCGGAGAGCTCCTACGAGCAGTACTTC. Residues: CASSLAAESSYEQYF.

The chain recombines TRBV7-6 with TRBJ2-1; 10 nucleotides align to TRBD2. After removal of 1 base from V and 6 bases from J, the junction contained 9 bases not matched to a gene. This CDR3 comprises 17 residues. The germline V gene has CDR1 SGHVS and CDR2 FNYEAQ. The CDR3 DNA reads TGTGCCAGCAGCTTAGATCCAGCGGGAGGGACATTCAATGAGCAGTTCTTC. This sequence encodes CASSLDPAGGTFNEQFF.

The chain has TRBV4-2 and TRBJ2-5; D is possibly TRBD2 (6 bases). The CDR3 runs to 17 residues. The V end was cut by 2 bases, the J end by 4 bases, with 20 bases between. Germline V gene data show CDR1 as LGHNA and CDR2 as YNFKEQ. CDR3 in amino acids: CASSQSPAGAGIETQYF. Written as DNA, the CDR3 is TGTGCCAGCAGCCAAAGCCCCGCTGGGGCGGGAATAGAGACCCAGTACTTC.

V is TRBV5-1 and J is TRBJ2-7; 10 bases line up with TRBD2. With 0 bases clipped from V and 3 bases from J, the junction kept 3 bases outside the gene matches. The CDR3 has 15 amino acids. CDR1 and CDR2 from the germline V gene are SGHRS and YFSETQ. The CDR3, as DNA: TGCGCCAGCAGCTTGGGGGCTAGCGGGAGCTACGAGCAGTACTTC. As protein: CASSLGASGSYEQYF. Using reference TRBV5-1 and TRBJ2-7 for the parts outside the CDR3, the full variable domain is KAGVTQTPRYLIKTRGQQVTLSCSPISGHRSVSWYQQTPGQGLQFLFEYFSETQRNKGNFPGRFSGRQFSNSRSEMNVSTLELGDSALYLCASSLGASGSYEQYFGPGTRLTVT.

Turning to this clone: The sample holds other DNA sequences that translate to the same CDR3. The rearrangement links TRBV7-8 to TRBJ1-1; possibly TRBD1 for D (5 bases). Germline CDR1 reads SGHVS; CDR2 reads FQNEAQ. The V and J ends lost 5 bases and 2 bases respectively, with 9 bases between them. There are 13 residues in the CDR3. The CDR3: CASSLGANTEAFF. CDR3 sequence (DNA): TGTGCCAGCAGCCTAGGGGCTAACACTGAAGCTTTCTTT. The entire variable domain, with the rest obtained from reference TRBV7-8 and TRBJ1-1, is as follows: GAGVSQSPRYKVAKRGQDVALRCDPISGHVSLFWYQQALGQGPEFLTYFQNEAQLDKSGLPSDRFFAERPEGSVSTLKIQRTQQEDSAVYLCASSLGANTEAFFGQGTRLTVV.

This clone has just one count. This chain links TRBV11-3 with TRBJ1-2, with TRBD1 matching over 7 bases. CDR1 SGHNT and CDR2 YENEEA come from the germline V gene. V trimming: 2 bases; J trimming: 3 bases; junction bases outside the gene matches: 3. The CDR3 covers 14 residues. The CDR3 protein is CASSLPGQHYGYTF. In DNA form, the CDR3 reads TGTGCCAGCAGCTTACCGGGACAGCACTATGGCTACACCTTC.

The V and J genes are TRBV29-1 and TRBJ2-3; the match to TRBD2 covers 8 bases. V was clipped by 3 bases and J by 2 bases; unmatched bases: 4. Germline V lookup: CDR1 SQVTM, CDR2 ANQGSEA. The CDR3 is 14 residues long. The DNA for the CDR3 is TGCAGCGTTGACACTAGCGGAGTCACAGATACGCAGTATTTT. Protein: CSVDTSGVTDTQYF.

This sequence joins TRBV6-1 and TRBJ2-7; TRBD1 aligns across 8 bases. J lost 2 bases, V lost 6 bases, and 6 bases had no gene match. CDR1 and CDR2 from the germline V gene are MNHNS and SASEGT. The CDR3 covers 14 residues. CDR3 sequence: CASRMGTGTYEQYF. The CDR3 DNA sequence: TGTGCCAGCAGGATGGGGACAGGAACCTACGAGCAGTACTTC.